A selection of T cell receptor beta chains follows, all from one sample in a study of shared clonotypes between healthy human individuals. The data were produced by immunoSEQ multiplex PCR, yet TCRdb's version contains in-frame clones alone and is incomplete. Among 2 million to 2.5 million clones listed, 85% to 95% were seen once. The sequenced sample consisted of naive CD4+ T cells sorted from blood. The receptor source for this set is a man aged 18 to 29 in good health. Each CDR3 is given with its conserved first and last residue. D genes are given only for firm matches. Where a row states a size, it is once, few, many or the class of an expanded clone; other rows omit it.

- TRBJ1-3 - TRBV2 CASSPSGNTIYF TGTGCCAGCAGTCCCAGCGGAAACACCATATATTTT
- TRBJ2-7 - TRBV28 CASSLYRPAKGEQYF TGTGCCAGCAGTTTGTACAGGCCCGCGAAGGGCGAGCAGTACTTC
TRBD1 TRBJ2-1 - TRBV11-2 CASSLGTAVSNEQFF TGTGCCAGCAGCTTGGGGACAGCGGTTTCCAATGAGCAGTTCTTC
- TRBJ1-5 once TRBV4-1 CASSQGGVLGVSNQPQHF TGCGCCAGCAGCCAAGGGGGGGTCCTTGGGGTTAGCAATCAGCCCCAGCATTTT
- TRBJ1-1 - TRBV6-6 CASSWGGGTEAFF TGTGCCAGCAGCTGGGGTGGAGGCACTGAAGCTTTCTTT
- TRBJ1-1 - TRBV30 CAWSARVTNTEAFF TGTGCCTGGAGCGCCAGGGTAACGAACACTGAAGCTTTCTTT
TRBD1 TRBJ2-2 - TRBV25-1 CASSEGQGVAGELFF TGTGCCAGCAGTGAAGGACAGGGGGTAGCCGGGGAGCTGTTTTTT
- TRBJ2-5 - TRBV27 CASSLGQSRETQYF TGTGCCAGCAGTTTGGGACAAAGTAGGGAGACCCAGTACTTC
- TRBJ2-1 few TRBV5-1 CASSTGFRANEQFF TGCGCCAGCAGCACGGGTTTCCGGGCCAATGAGCAGTTCTTC
- TRBJ2-3 once TRBV30 CAWRWVDSGTDTQYF TGTGCCTGGAGGTGGGTGGACTCTGGCACAGATACGCAGTATTTT